Below are 23 T cell receptor beta chains sequenced from a single sample in a study of cytomegalovirus exposure and HLA in healthy donors. The PCR ran on 60 Vbeta and 13 Jbeta primers. Clones were sequenced by immunoSEQ multiplex PCR, and TCRdb holds only the in-frame ones, with some missing. The table lists 85,000 to 120,000 clones, roughly 82% of them singletons. Input material: PBMCs. These receptors all come from a man aged 45-65 years in good health and CMV-seronegative.

CDR3 amino acids: CASSRDRNTEAFF. The CDR3 nucleotides are TGTGCCAGCAGCCGGGACAGGAACACTGAAGCTTTCTTT. The chain is built from TRBV6-1 and TRBJ1-1; TRBD1 aligns across 7 bases. CDR1 is MNHNS, CDR2 SASEGT, per germline. The CDR3 sequence is 13 residues long. The ends lost 6 bases at V and 1 base at J; junction bases unmatched: 2.

The gene calls are TRBV7-8 and TRBJ1-6; tentative D call: TRBD1 (5 bases). There are 16 residues in the CDR3. Germline assignment: CDR1 SGHVS and CDR2 FQNEAQ. V was shortened by 0 bases and J by 5 bases, with 11 bases between the two germline ends. CDR3 DNA: TGTGCCAGCAGCTTAGCCGCGGGACCGGATAATTCACCCCTCCACTTT. It yields the protein CASSLAAGPDNSPLHF.

The rearrangement joins TRBV19 to TRBJ1-1; D may be TRBD1 (6 bases). The length of the CDR3 is 14 residues. Deletions cut 3 bases from V and 5 bases from J, with 13 bases between. CDR1 is LNHDA and CDR2 is SQIVND in the germline V gene (reference sequence). The CDR3 sequence is CASSMLRGGTEAFF. In DNA, the CDR3 is TGTGCCAGTAGTATGTTGAGGGGGGGAACTGAAGCTTTCTTT.

The J gene is TRBJ2-2, the V gene TRBV11-1, with D perhaps matching TRBD1 (6 bases). Germline-derived CDR1 and CDR2 are SGHAT and FQDESV (reference sequence). The CDR3 loop spans 16 amino acids. The V end was cut by 5 bases, the J end by 1 base, with 14 bases between. CDR3 protein: CASSVQLGGNTGELFF. The DNA for the CDR3 is TGTGCCAGCAGCGTCCAACTAGGGGGGAACACCGGGGAGCTGTTTTTT.

V and J are TRBV5-1 and TRBJ2-3, with D perhaps matching TRBD1 (6 bases). Germline assignment: CDR1 SGHRS and CDR2 YFSETQ. The CDR3 totals 16 residues. V was trimmed by 4 bases and J by 6 bases, leaving 21 bases between them. Here the CDR3 DNA reads TGCGCCAGCAGCCCCAGGGGTCCTATTAGTGCGGATACGCAGTATTTT. Translation: CASSPRGPISADTQYF.

The rearrangement uses TRBV29-1 and TRBJ2-5; the match to TRBD1 covers 11 bases. The germline CDR1 and CDR2 sequences are SQVTM and ANQGSEA. With 4 bases clipped from V and 4 bases from J, the junction kept 5 bases outside the gene matches. The CDR3 covers 14 residues. The CDR3 region has the DNA TGCAGCGTTGGGACAGGGGGCGTTCGAGAGACCCAGTACTTC. Translation: CSVGTGGVRETQYF.

This chain links TRBV18 with TRBJ1-1; tentatively, D is TRBD1 (5 bases). The germline gives CDR1 KGHSH, CDR2 LQKENI. The germline V and J ends were trimmed by 3 bases and 6 bases, with 14 bases remaining between them. The CDR3 contains 14 residues. The CDR3 is CASSPEFTGSEAFF. CDR3 coding DNA: TGTGCCAGCTCACCGGAGTTTACAGGCTCTGAAGCTTTCTTT.

The table lists this clone with a count of one. V gene TRBV15 combines with J gene TRBJ1-4; D not resolved. Germline V gene sequence: CDR1 LNHNV, CDR2 YYDKDF (reference sequence). This CDR3 comprises 13 residues. V lost 1 base and J 12 bases, leaving 12 bases between the germline ends. The CDR3 here is CATSRAIPEELFF. The CDR3 nucleotides are TGTGCCACCAGCAGAGCCATCCCGGAGGAACTGTTTTTT.

As DNA, the CDR3 is TGTGCCAGCAGCACCCTGGGGCTCGATGAAGCTTTCTTT. Translated, it gives CASSTLGLDEAFF. The chain uses TRBV7-9 and TRBJ1-1; possibly TRBD1 for D (5 bases). The CDR3 has 13 amino acids. CDR1 and CDR2 (germline): SEHNR, FQNEAQ (reference sequence). V lost 5 bases and J lost 7, with 14 bases in between.

The chain carries TRBV5-1 and TRBJ1-1, with no clear D. The CDR3 loop spans 14 amino acids. Trimming stripped 4 bases from V and 2 bases from J, with 12 bases between. Germline V gives CDR1 SGHRS, CDR2 YFSETQ. The CDR3 reads CASSVREANTEAFF. DNA for the CDR3: TGCGCCAGCAGCGTCCGGGAGGCAAACACTGAAGCTTTCTTT. Together with reference TRBV5-1 and TRBJ1-1, the CDR3 gives the full variable domain: KAGVTQTPRYLIKTRGQQVTLSCSPISGHRSVSWYQQTPGQGLQFLFEYFSETQRNKGNFPGRFSGRQFSNSRSEMNVSTLELGDSALYLCASSVREANTEAFFGQGTRLTVV.

The genes are TRBV6-1 and TRBJ2-5; 8 bases align to TRBD2. Germline V gives CDR1 MNHNS, CDR2 SASEGT. The CDR3 runs to 15 residues. Unmatched junction bases numbered 8, after V lost 4 bases and J lost 4 bases. This CDR3 reads CASSARSGVPETQYF. The CDR3, as DNA: TGTGCCAGCAGTGCCCGTAGCGGGGTGCCAGAGACCCAGTACTTC.

The CDR3 loop is CASSSQGLGTEAFF. The CDR3, as DNA: TGTGCCAGCAGCTCACAGGGGTTAGGCACTGAAGCTTTCTTT. The chain couples TRBV7-2 to TRBJ1-1; TRBD1 agrees at 7 bases. The germline V gene encodes CDR1 SGHTA and CDR2 FQGNSA. Trimming at V came to 4 bases and at J to 4 bases, leaving 6 bases not matched to a gene. The length of the CDR3 is 14 residues.

The rearrangement uses TRBV6-5 and TRBJ1-4; 11 nucleotides agree with TRBD1. The junction had 6 bases not matched to a gene; V was cut back by 5 bases and J by 7 bases. Germline V gives CDR1 MNHEY, CDR2 SVGAGI. This CDR3 region has 15 residues. Here the CDR3 reads CASSPRTGGTEKLFF. CDR3 sequence (DNA): TGTGCCAGCAGTCCCCGGACAGGGGGCACTGAAAAACTGTTTTTT.

This rearrangement joins TRBV6-5 to TRBJ1-4; D might be TRBD1 (5 bases). Germline V gene sequence: CDR1 MNHEY, CDR2 SVGAGI. The V end was cut by 6 bases, the J end by 6 bases, with 14 bases between. This CDR3 is built from 14 residues. CDR3 DNA sequence: TGTGCCAGCAGCCCCCCTGGGGGGGATGAAAAACTGTTTTTT. Translating gives CASSPPGGDEKLFF.

This clone was seen once. The gene calls are TRBV10-3 and TRBJ1-4; 8 nucleotides match TRBD1. J was trimmed by 7 bases and V by 6 bases; bases with no gene match: 4. From germline, CDR1 is ENHRY and CDR2 SYGVKD. This CDR3 spans 13 amino acids. CDR3 nucleotides: TGTGCCATCAGGGGACAGGCCTTTGAAAAACTGTTTTTT. It codes for CAIRGQAFEKLFF.

The chain links TRBV18 to TRBJ1-1; TRBD1 aligns across 10 bases. The V gene end was trimmed by 3 bases and the J gene end by 0 bases; junction bases not matched to a gene: 4. This CDR3 has 16 residues. Germline assignment: CDR1 KGHSH and CDR2 LQKENI. CDR3 sequence reads: CASSPGTGDLNTEAFF. CDR3 bases: TGTGCCAGCTCACCGGGGACAGGGGACTTGAACACTGAAGCTTTCTTT.

CDR3 in amino acids: CASSPDPGVEQYV. In DNA, the CDR3 is TGCGCCAGCAGCCCGGACCCAGGGGTCGAGCAGTACGTC. V gene TRBV5-1 combines with J gene TRBJ2-7; possibly TRBD1 for D (6 bases). Germline-derived CDR1 and CDR2 are SGHRS and YFSETQ. The V end was cut by 4 bases, the J end by 6 bases, with 14 bases between. There are 13 residues in the CDR3.

Comments on this clone: In the same sample, other DNA sequences code for this CDR3. The V call is TRBV6-1, the J call TRBJ1-1; D is perhaps TRBD1 (6 bases). From germline, CDR1 is MNHNS and CDR2 SASEGT. The CDR3 spans 14 residues. Trimming removed 5 bases at V and 0 bases at J, with 10 bases between. The CDR3 sequence is CASSFQGLNTEAFF. CDR3 DNA: TGTGCCAGCAGTTTCCAGGGGTTGAACACTGAAGCTTTCTTT.

J is TRBJ1-5 and V is TRBV21-1; the DNA was not compared with TRBD1, the D call given in the table. TRBV21-1 is deemed a pseudogene. This CDR3 comprises 15 residues. The CDR3 reads CASSNISTGRQPQHF. The CDR3 DNA follows: TGTGCCAGCAGCAACATATCGACAGGGCGCCAGCCCCAGCATTTT.

This clone was seen only a few times. The CDR3 DNA sequence: TGTGCCAGCAGCCCCCCACCGGGGGCAGATACGCAGTATTTT. Its translation: CASSPPPGADTQYF. V gene TRBV7-6 combines with J gene TRBJ2-3, with D tentatively TRBD2 (6 bases). V shed 5 bases and J shed 4 bases, with 13 bases lying between them. This CDR3 region has 14 residues. From germline, CDR1 is SGHVS and CDR2 FNYEAQ.

V usage is TRBV5-1 and J usage is TRBJ1-4, with D hard to call. Between the trimmed V and J ends, which lost 0 bases and 4 bases, there was a span of 7 bases. The CDR3 totals 14 residues. Germline V gives CDR1 SGHRS, CDR2 YFSETQ. CDR3 sequence reads: CASSLDNDNEKLFF. As DNA, the CDR3 is TGCGCCAGCAGCTTGGACAATGATAATGAAAAACTGTTTTTT.

This rearrangement joins TRBV10-1 to TRBJ1-2, with TRBD1 matching over 10 bases. Germline V CDR1 and CDR2: WNHNN, SYGVQD (reference sequence). The CDR3 length is 13 residues. The V and J ends lost 3 bases and 10 bases, in that order; junction bases with no gene match: 5. The CDR3 sequence: CASSDGTGAAYTF. Here the CDR3 DNA reads TGCGCCAGCAGTGACGGGACAGGGGCGGCCTACACCTTC.

This clone was counted once. The chain combines TRBV27 with TRBJ1-5; 8 positions match TRBD1. CDR3 length: 13 residues. J was trimmed by 6 bases and V by 6 bases; bases with no gene match: 4. Germline V CDR1 and CDR2: MNHEY, SMNVEV (reference sequence). The DNA of the CDR3 is TGTGCCAGCAGCGACAGGGGTAGTCAGCCCCAGCATTTT. Protein: CASSDRGSQPQHF.